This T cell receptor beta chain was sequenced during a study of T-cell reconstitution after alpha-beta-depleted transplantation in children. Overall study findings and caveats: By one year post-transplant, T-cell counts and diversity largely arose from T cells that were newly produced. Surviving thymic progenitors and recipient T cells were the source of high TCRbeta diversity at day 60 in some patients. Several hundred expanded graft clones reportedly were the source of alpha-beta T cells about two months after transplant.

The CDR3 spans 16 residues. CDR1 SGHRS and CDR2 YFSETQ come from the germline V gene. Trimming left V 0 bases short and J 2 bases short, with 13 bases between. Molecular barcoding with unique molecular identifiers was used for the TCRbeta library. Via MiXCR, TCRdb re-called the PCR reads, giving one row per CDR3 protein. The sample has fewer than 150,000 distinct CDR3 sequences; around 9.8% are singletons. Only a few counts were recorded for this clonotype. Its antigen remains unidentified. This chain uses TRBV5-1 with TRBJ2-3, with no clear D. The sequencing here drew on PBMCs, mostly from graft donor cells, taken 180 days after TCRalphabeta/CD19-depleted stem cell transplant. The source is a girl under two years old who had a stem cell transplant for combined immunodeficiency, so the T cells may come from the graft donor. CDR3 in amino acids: CASSLAGDFSTDTQYF. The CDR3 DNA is TGCGCCAGCAGCTTGGCGGGCGACTTTTCCACAGATACGCAGTATTTT.